The sample holds one count of the clone carrying this T cell receptor beta chain. TCRdb's copy holds only in-frame clones and misses some; the assay was immunoSEQ multiplex PCR. Among some 130,000 clones, 88% were seen once, and the ten largest hold 10%. This entry comes from a study of blood T cell repertoires in COVID-19. Study background: From the United States, Italy and Spain came samples of acute and convalescent COVID-19. From T cells, B-cell-depleted T cells, or PBMCs came the material, which was cDNA or gDNA.

Trimming left V 5 bases short and J 6 bases short, with 7 bases between. Germline V gene data show CDR1 as MDHEN and CDR2 as SYDVKM. The CDR3 loop spans 11 amino acids. This TCR came from a man aged 50-60 years with acute or convalescent COVID-19. The sequencing sample was made of peripheral blood. The chain uses TRBV28 and TRBJ1-1, with no clear D. The CDR3 spells CASSERAEAFF. DNA for the CDR3: TGTGCCAGCAGTGAGAGGGCTGAAGCTTTCTTT. Full variable domain (missing parts from reference TRBV28 and TRBJ1-1): DVKVTQSSRYLVKRTGEKVFLECVQDMDHENMFWYRQDPGLGLRLIYFSYDVKMKEKGDIPEGYSVSREKKERFSLILESASTNQTSMYLCASSERAEAFFGQGTRLTVV.